This T cell receptor (beta chain) was identified during a study of T cell repertoires in cytomegalovirus infection. Across the whole study: The study used recently identified HLA-C-restricted and well-studied HLA-B-restricted CMV epitopes. CMV infection and matching HLA type were both indicated by public TCR beta signatures.

Germline CDR1 reads SGHTA; CDR2 reads FQGNSA. V lost 2 bases and J lost 2, with 10 bases in between. The CDR3 spans 14 residues. This clonotype came up a few times. Its antigen is still unknown. Findings and caveats of the study: Dominating the ex vivo response were HLA-C-restricted CMV-specific TCR beta clonotypes. Frequencies of public TCR beta families were cumulated, and this identified carriers of CMV plus the relevant HLA.

From the reads, TCRdb called clonotypes with MiXCR, one entry per CDR3 protein. The table has approximately 310,000 distinct CDR3 sequences, roughly 25% seen once. The chain links TRBV7-2 to TRBJ2-7, with D possibly matching TRBD1 (6 bases). This sample comprised cultured PBMCs, obtained from culture after CMV antigen stimulation. The receptor was isolated from a human donor in good health (CMV status not recorded). Some clones in this sample may be carry-over from other donors' samples. CDR3 bases: TGTGCCAGCAGCTTAAAGGGGGTAACCTACGAGCAGTACTTC. It yields the protein CASSLKGVTYEQYF.